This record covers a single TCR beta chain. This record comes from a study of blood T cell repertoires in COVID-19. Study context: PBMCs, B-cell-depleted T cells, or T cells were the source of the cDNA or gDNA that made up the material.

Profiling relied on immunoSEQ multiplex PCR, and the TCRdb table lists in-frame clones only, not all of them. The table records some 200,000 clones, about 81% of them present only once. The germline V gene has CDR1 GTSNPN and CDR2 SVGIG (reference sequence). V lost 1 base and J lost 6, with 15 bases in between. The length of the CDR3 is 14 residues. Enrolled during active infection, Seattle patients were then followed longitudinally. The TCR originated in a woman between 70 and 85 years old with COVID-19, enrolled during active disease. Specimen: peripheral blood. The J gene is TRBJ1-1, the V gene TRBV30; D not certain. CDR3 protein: CAWSGGLRDSEAFF. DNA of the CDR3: TGTGCCTGGAGTGGAGGGCTGAGAGACTCTGAAGCTTTCTTT.